A single sample gave rise to the 25 T cell receptor beta chains below, sequenced in a study of blood T cell repertoires in COVID-19 (dated by TCRdb to 2018 to 2021). The method behind the library was the immunoSEQ multiplex PCR assay. TCRdb limited this immuneACCESS table to in-frame rearrangements with V and J called. A share of clones is missing; checked studies link under half to unresolved V genes, and the rest is unexplained. The table for this sample lists 200,000 to 250,000 clones; roughly 80% of them were counted only once. The top ten hold 1.8% of the sample. The sequencing input was PBMCs or T cells enriched from blood (not recorded which). Receptors were obtained from a man in his 60s who had recovered from COVID-19.

V usage is TRBV18 and J usage is TRBJ2-1; 8 bases map to TRBD2. The CDR3 runs 20 residues. Germline CDR1 KGHSH, CDR2 LQKENI. V shed 2 bases, J shed 1 base, and the junction held 16 bases outside the gene matches. The CDR3 here is CASSPGAGGPSEGSYNEQFF. Written as DNA, the CDR3 is TGTGCCAGCTCACCAGGGGCGGGGGGCCCTTCCGAGGGTTCCTACAATGAGCAGTTCTTC.

This chain joins TRBV19 and TRBJ2-3, with TRBD2 identical over 12 bases. The germline V gene encodes CDR1 LNHDA and CDR2 SQIVND (reference sequence). J gave up 4 bases and V 2 bases, and 4 bases lay outside the gene matches. The CDR3 is 16 amino acids. CDR3 sequence: CASSIRTSGEADTQYF. The CDR3 region has the DNA TGTGCCAGTAGTATACGGACTAGCGGGGAGGCAGATACGCAGTATTTT.

In its sample, this clone was seen a few times. V and J are TRBV6-2 or TRBV6-3 and TRBJ2-7; 7 bases are shared with TRBD1. The J segment lost 2 bases and the V segment lost 2 bases, leaving 9 bases of the junction unmatched. This CDR3 region has 16 residues. Germline V CDR1 and CDR2: MNHEY, SVGEGT. The CDR3 sequence is CASSYDRDSKTYEQYF. The CDR3 DNA reads TGTGCCAGCAGTTACGACCGGGACAGTAAGACCTACGAGCAGTACTTC.

CDR3 loop: CASSKLGGSSYNEQFF. The CDR3 DNA sequence: TGTGCCAGCAGCAAACTGGGGGGAAGCTCCTACAATGAGCAGTTCTTC. This chain uses TRBV9 with TRBJ2-1; D might be TRBD2 (6 bases). CDR1 is SGDLS and CDR2 is YYNGEE in the germline V gene. The CDR3 extends over 16 amino acids. Trimming shortened V by 4 bases and J by 0 bases, and 14 bases separated the two germline ends.

V and J are TRBV30 and TRBJ1-6; D is unresolved. V was clipped by 0 bases and J by 8 bases, with 11 bases between them. The CDR3 runs to 14 residues. Looked up from germline, CDR1 is GTSNPN and CDR2 is SVGIG (reference sequence). CDR3 sequence: CAWSVYGADSPLHF. The CDR3 bases are TGTGCCTGGAGTGTATACGGAGCGGATTCACCCCTCCACTTT. Supplemented by reference TRBV30 and TRBJ1-6, the full variable domain reads SQTIHQWPATLVQPVGSPLSLECTVEGTSNPNLYWYRQAAGRGLQLLFYSVGIGQISSEVPQNLSASRPQDRQFILSSKKLLLSDSGFYLCAWSVYGADSPLHFGNGTRLTVT.

The chain uses TRBV7-3 and TRBJ1-1; TRBD1 matches at 9 bases. The length of the CDR3 is 16 residues. Trimming took 5 bases from V and 3 from J; bases not matched to a gene: 10. CDR1 SGHTA and CDR2 FQGTGA come from the germline V gene. CDR3 amino acids: CASSPGQGTGDTEAFF. CDR3 bases: TGTGCCAGCAGCCCGGGACAGGGTACGGGAGACACTGAAGCTTTCTTT.

V and J are TRBV30 and TRBJ1-4; the match to TRBD1 covers 8 bases. Germline V CDR1 and CDR2: GTSNPN, SVGIG (reference sequence). The CDR3 totals 12 residues. The V segment lost 3 bases and the J segment 12 bases; nucleotides outside the gene matches: 6. CDR3 amino acids: CAWRDDRGELFF. CDR3 in DNA: TGTGCCTGGAGGGACGACAGGGGAGAACTGTTTTTT.

This clone was seen just once. The chain carries TRBV6-2 or TRBV6-3 and TRBJ1-2; tentatively, D is TRBD1 (6 bases). Germline lookup yields CDR1 MNHEY and CDR2 SVGEGT. Between the trimmed V and J ends, which lost 0 bases and 4 bases, there was a span of 18 bases. This CDR3 comprises 17 residues. For the CDR3, the DNA is TGTGCCAGCAGTTACTCGATGGTCCGGGGGGCCGTCTATGGCTACACCTTC. It specifies CASSYSMVRGAVYGYTF.

V is TRBV7-6 and J is TRBJ1-2; 8 bases match TRBD1. This CDR3 has 15 amino acids. The J segment lost 2 bases and the V segment lost 1 base, leaving 3 bases of the junction unmatched. Germline V gene sequence: CDR1 SGHVS, CDR2 FNYEAQ. The CDR3 sequence is CASSLGQGKNYGYTF. As DNA, the CDR3 is TGTGCCAGCAGCTTAGGACAGGGGAAAAACTATGGCTACACCTTC.

The chain joins TRBV5-1 to TRBJ2-5, with 14 nucleotides matching TRBD2. The CDR3 has 16 amino acids. Germline V gene sequence: CDR1 SGHRS, CDR2 YFSETQ. V shed 4 bases, J shed 5 bases, and the junction held 7 bases outside the gene matches. The DNA of the CDR3 is TGCGCCAGCAGCCCCGGACTAGCGGGGGGACAGGAGACCCAGTACTTC. It specifies CASSPGLAGGQETQYF.

The chain employs TRBV4-2 and TRBJ2-4, with D possibly matching TRBD1 (7 bases). V dropped 1 base and J dropped 1 base, with 11 bases sitting between them. The CDR3 runs to 16 residues. Per the germline V gene, CDR1 is LGHNA and CDR2 is YNFKEQ. The CDR3 is CASSQAQGGAKNIQYF. The CDR3 DNA is TGTGCCAGCAGCCAAGCTCAGGGGGGTGCCAAAAACATTCAGTACTTC.

This clone has just a few counts. The rearrangement links TRBV5-4 to TRBJ2-1, with TRBD1 matching 11 bases. Looked up from germline, CDR1 is SGHNT and CDR2 is YYREEE (reference sequence). The CDR3 has 15 amino acids. The trim removed 4 bases at V and 4 bases at J, leaving 4 bases unmatched. The DNA of the CDR3 is TGTGCCAGCAGCCCCGGGACAGGGGGATACAATGAGCAGTTCTTC. Amino acid sequence: CASSPGTGGYNEQFF.

This chain connects TRBV2 to TRBJ1-1; TRBD1 matches 7 bases. The CDR3 spans 14 residues. The V and J ends lost 4 bases and 5 bases, in that order; junction bases with no gene match: 7. The germline gives CDR1 SNHLY, CDR2 FYNNEI. In DNA form, the CDR3 reads TGTGCCAGCAGTGGAAAGACAGGGCTTACTGAAGCTTTCTTT. Translating it yields CASSGKTGLTEAFF.

V gene TRBV20-1 combines with J gene TRBJ2-4, with D possibly matching TRBD2 (6 bases). CDR1 DFQATT and CDR2 SNEGSKA come from the germline V gene (reference sequence). The CDR3 consists of 11 residues. Trimming removed 5 bases from V and 5 bases from J, with 7 bases in between. The CDR3 sequence: CSASGENIQYF. DNA of the CDR3: TGCAGTGCTTCGGGGGAAAACATTCAGTACTTC.

The gene calls are TRBV5-1 and TRBJ1-4; D remains unclear. Germline CDR1 and CDR2: SGHRS and YFSETQ. V lost 0 bases, J lost 4 bases, and 7 bases lay in between. This CDR3 is built from 14 residues. The CDR3 sequence: CASSLGELNEKLFF. The CDR3 DNA follows: TGCGCCAGCAGCTTGGGAGAACTTAATGAAAAACTGTTTTTT.

The CDR3 region is CASSQGDSTNEKLFF. CDR3 nucleotide sequence: TGCGCCAGCAGCCAGGGGGACAGTACTAATGAAAAACTGTTTTTT. This rearrangement joins TRBV4-3 to TRBJ1-4; the match to TRBD1 covers 7 bases. CDR3 length equals 15 residues. Per the germline V gene, CDR1 is LGHNA and CDR2 is YSLEER. J lost 2 bases, V lost 3 bases, and 3 bases had no gene match.

The rearrangement links TRBV25-1 to TRBJ1-4; tentatively, D is TRBD1 (6 bases). The V end lost 5 bases, the J end lost 3 bases, and 13 bases lay between the germline ends. The length of the CDR3 is 15 residues. Per the germline V gene, CDR1 is MGHDK and CDR2 is SYGVNS. The CDR3 protein is CASSSAGVPNEKLFF. The CDR3 DNA reads as TGTGCCAGCAGTTCCGCAGGGGTTCCTAATGAAAAACTGTTTTTT.

The chain has TRBV18 and TRBJ1-1, with no clear D. Germline CDR1 and CDR2: KGHSH and LQKENI. The V and J ends lost 3 bases and 4 bases respectively, with 9 bases between them. The CDR3 spans 13 residues. This CDR3 reads CASSPGRGTEAFF. DNA for the CDR3: TGTGCCAGCTCACCGGGGAGAGGCACTGAAGCTTTCTTT.

The rearrangement joins TRBV9 to TRBJ1-6; D ambiguous. Germline V lookup: CDR1 SGDLS, CDR2 YYNGEE. Trimming shortened V by 0 bases and J by 0 bases, and 4 bases separated the two germline ends. This CDR3 contains 15 residues. The CDR3 bases are TGTGCCAGCAGCGTAGCTAGCTCCTATAATTCACCCCTCCACTTT. This codes for CASSVASSYNSPLHF.

The chain joins TRBV4-3 to TRBJ2-7; 9 nucleotides agree with TRBD1. The CDR3 extends over 13 amino acids. Germline loops: CDR1 LGHNA, CDR2 YSLEER. V lost 3 bases, J lost 8 bases, and 5 bases stayed unmatched. The CDR3 sequence is CASSQGQGAKQYF. DNA for the CDR3: TGCGCCAGCAGCCAGGGACAGGGTGCAAAGCAGTACTTC.

The chain combines TRBV18 with TRBJ2-5; 9 nucleotides match TRBD1. Germline loops: CDR1 KGHSH, CDR2 LQKENI. The CDR3 loop spans 15 amino acids. Losses at the gene ends were 4 bases for V and 1 base for J; bases not matched to a gene: 4. The CDR3 sequence: CASSLGTGFQETQYF. The CDR3 DNA follows: TGTGCCAGCTCACTGGGGACAGGGTTCCAAGAGACCCAGTACTTC.

The chain uses TRBV19 and TRBJ2-5; TRBD1 is a possible D gene (6 bases). V lost 5 bases to trimming and J lost 1 base, with 11 bases between them. CDR1 LNHDA and CDR2 SQIVND come from the germline V gene (reference sequence). The CDR3 loop spans 14 amino acids. CDR3 sequence reads: CASSVRQAQETQYF. The CDR3 DNA is TGTGCCAGTAGTGTTCGACAGGCCCAAGAGACCCAGTACTTC.

V usage is TRBV6-6 and J usage is TRBJ1-2; TRBD1 might be the D (5 bases). There are 14 residues in the CDR3. V was trimmed by 5 bases and J by 4 bases, leaving 14 bases between them. Looked up from germline, CDR1 is MNHNY and CDR2 is SVGAGI (reference sequence). For the CDR3, the DNA is TGTGCCAGCAGTCCTCAGGGAAGTGGCTATGGCTACACCTTC. It encodes CASSPQGSGYGYTF.

A note on this clone: The same CDR3 is also encoded by other DNA sequences in this sample. The rearrangement joins TRBV30 to TRBJ1-2; D remains unclear. The germline V gene encodes CDR1 GTSNPN and CDR2 SVGIG (reference sequence). The germline V and J ends were trimmed by 2 bases and 8 bases, with 9 bases remaining between them. The CDR3 has 11 residues. CDR3 coding DNA: TGTGCCTGGAGTCCAGGAAGCGGCTACACCTTC. Protein: CAWSPGSGYTF.

The J gene is TRBJ2-7, the V gene TRBV5-1; 8 bases match TRBD1. The V gene's germline CDR1 is SGHRS and CDR2 YFSETQ. The CDR3 has 14 residues. V lost 4 bases, J lost 0 bases, and 3 bases stayed unmatched. The CDR3 DNA reads as TGCGCCAGCAGCATTACAGGGGGCTCCTACGAGCAGTACTTC. It specifies CASSITGGSYEQYF.